The 25 T cell receptor beta chains below all came from one sample that was sequenced in a study of blood T cell repertoires in COVID-19. The method was immunoSEQ multiplex PCR; TCRdb's version includes in-frame clones alone and lacks a portion of them. The table lists about 480,000 clones, 85% to 90% of them singletons, with 1.5% to 2% in the top ten. Sequenced input: PBMCs or T cells enriched from blood (not recorded which). The receptors derive from a woman in her 40s who had recovered from COVID-19.

The V gene is TRBV7-9, the J gene TRBJ2-1, with 10 bases aligning to TRBD2. The germline gives CDR1 SEHNR, CDR2 FQNEAQ (reference sequence). V shed 4 bases and J 6 bases; nucleotides not matched to a gene: 9. The CDR3 length is 16 residues. The CDR3 reads CASSSMGLAGVNEQFF. The CDR3 DNA follows: TGTGCCAGCAGCTCAATGGGGCTAGCGGGAGTCAATGAGCAGTTCTTC.

The chain uses TRBV29-1 and TRBJ1-2, with 12 nucleotides matching TRBD1. The CDR3 extends over 19 amino acids. V lost 0 bases and J lost 4; bases outside the gene matches: 15. Germline V gene data show CDR1 as SQVTM and CDR2 as ANQGSEA. The CDR3 protein is CSVEDAARDRGRVRYGYTF. DNA for the CDR3: TGCAGCGTTGAAGACGCAGCCCGGGACAGGGGGCGAGTACGCTATGGCTACACCTTC.

V is TRBV3-1 (or the pseudogene TRBV3-2) and J is TRBJ2-7; 7 bases align to TRBD1. Trimming took 0 bases from V and 7 from J; bases not matched to a gene: 15. This CDR3 contains 17 residues. Germline CDR1 is LGHDT and CDR2 is YNNKEL (reference sequence). The CDR3 DNA reads TGTGCCAGCAGCCAAGAAGGGGGCCGGGGCCGTGGGGCGGAGCAGTACTTC. This sequence encodes CASSQEGGRGRGAEQYF.

J is TRBJ1-3 and V is TRBV5-1; the D is unclear. The V and J ends lost 4 bases and 1 base respectively, with 12 bases between them. Germline assignment: CDR1 SGHRS and CDR2 YFSETQ. The CDR3 has 15 residues. CDR3 coding DNA: TGCGCCAGCAGCACTGCCCATTCGTCTGGAAACACCATATATTTT. It codes for CASSTAHSSGNTIYF.

This chain joins TRBV11-3 and TRBJ1-3; 7 bases are a match to TRBD1. J lost 4 bases, V lost 5 bases, and 8 bases had no gene match. Germline CDR1 reads SGHNT; CDR2 reads YENEEA. The CDR3 has 15 amino acids. Written as DNA, the CDR3 is TGTGCCAGCAGCATATCCGGACAGGTCGGAAACACCATATATTTT. It is translated as CASSISGQVGNTIYF. Full variable domain (missing parts from reference TRBV11-3 and TRBJ1-3): EAGVVQSPRYKIIEKKQPVAFWCNPISGHNTLYWYLQNLGQGPELLIRYENEEAVDDSQLPKDRFSAERLKGVDSTLKIQPAELGDSAVYLCASSISGQVGNTIYFGEGSWLTVV.

V gene TRBV7-8 combines with J gene TRBJ2-3; 9 bases match TRBD2. The CDR3 spans 14 residues. Germline V CDR1 and CDR2: SGHVS, FQNEAQ. V trimming: 5 bases; J trimming: 4 bases; junction bases outside the gene matches: 4. The CDR3 sequence is CASSLLAGADTQYF. CDR3 coding DNA: TGTGCCAGCAGCCTTTTAGCGGGAGCAGATACGCAGTATTTT.

The chain joins TRBV6-1 to TRBJ2-7; tentatively, D is TRBD2 (5 bases). CDR3 length: 15 residues. Trimming took off 0 bases at V and 5 bases at J, with 14 bases between the two ends. Germline V gene lookup returns CDR1 MNHNS and CDR2 SASEGT. DNA of the CDR3: TGTGCCAGCAGTGAAGCGCGAGGGTTTTCTGACGAGCAGTACTTC. Amino acids: CASSEARGFSDEQYF.

This chain connects TRBV30 to TRBJ2-5, with TRBD2 as a possible D gene (6 bases). From germline, CDR1 is GTSNPN and CDR2 SVGIG (reference sequence). The CDR3 contains 15 residues. Trimming pared 0 bases from V and 5 bases from J, leaving 16 bases between. CDR3 in amino acids: CAWSVGVAVDETQYF. In DNA, the CDR3 is TGTGCCTGGAGTGTTGGGGTAGCGGTGGATGAGACCCAGTACTTC.

CDR3 in DNA: TGTGCCAGCAGCACTACAGGGGGGGTTCGCGAAAAACTGTTTTTT. Protein product: CASSTTGGVREKLFF. The V and J genes are TRBV9 and TRBJ1-4; 8 bases are a match to TRBD1. The CDR3 consists of 15 residues. The germline V gene encodes CDR1 SGDLS and CDR2 YYNGEE. The junction had 10 bases not matched to a gene; V was cut back by 4 bases and J by 8 bases.

The genes are TRBV18 and TRBJ1-2; 9 bases are a match to TRBD1. CDR1 and CDR2 from the germline V gene are KGHSH and LQKENI. This CDR3 contains 14 residues. V lost 2 bases and J lost 4; bases outside the gene matches: 2. In DNA, the CDR3 is TGTGCCAGCTCACCATCGGGACAGGGCTATGGCTACACCTTC. This encodes CASSPSGQGYGYTF.

The CDR3 reads CASSTTRGGYGEQYF. The CDR3 region has the DNA TGTGCCAGCAGTACCACCCGCGGGGGTTATGGCGAGCAGTACTTC. This chain joins TRBV6-5 and TRBJ2-7; 7 bases match TRBD2. There are 15 residues in the CDR3. Germline V lookup: CDR1 MNHEY, CDR2 SVGAGI. The trim removed 5 bases at V and 6 bases at J, leaving 13 bases unmatched.

CDR3 amino acids: CASSTVAGRGSMNEQFF. The DNA for the CDR3 is TGTGCCAGCAGCACCGTAGCCGGTCGCGGGAGTATGAATGAGCAGTTCTTC. The genes are TRBV7-2 and TRBJ2-1, with 7 bases matching TRBD2. The CDR3 consists of 17 residues. Germline trimming cut 5 bases from V and 7 bases from J; bases unmatched to any gene: 17. Germline CDR1 reads SGHTA; CDR2 reads FQGNSA.

The chain joins TRBV19 to TRBJ2-7, with TRBD1 identical over 7 bases. This CDR3 contains 16 residues. V dropped 4 bases and J dropped 2; count of bases not matched to a gene: 11. Germline CDR1 LNHDA, CDR2 SQIVND (reference sequence). Here the CDR3 DNA reads TGTGCCAGTAGTACTTCTAACAGGGGATATACCTACGAGCAGTACTTC. As protein: CASSTSNRGYTYEQYF. The full variable domain, in which reference TRBV19 and TRBJ2-7 provide the parts outside the CDR3, is DGGITQSPKYLFRKEGQNVTLSCEQNLNHDAMYWYRQDPGQGLRLIYYSQIVNDFQKGDIAEGYSVSREKKESFPLTVTSAQKNPTAFYLCASSTSNRGYTYEQYFGPGTRLTVT.

The V gene is TRBV7-2, the J gene TRBJ2-5, with 10 nucleotides matching TRBD2. This CDR3 contains 14 residues. With V trimmed by 5 bases and J by 2 bases, 2 bases remained unmatched. Germline V gene sequence: CDR1 SGHTA, CDR2 FQGNSA. As DNA, the CDR3 is TGTGCCAGCAGCAAACTAGCGGGACAAGAGACCCAGTACTTC. Protein product: CASSKLAGQETQYF.

This sequence joins TRBV18 and TRBJ2-7; possible D gene TRBD2, 6 bases. Trimming shortened V by 4 bases and J by 0 bases, and 10 bases separated the two germline ends. CDR3 length: 14 amino acids. Per the germline V gene, CDR1 is KGHSH and CDR2 is LQKENI. The CDR3 region is CASSLPTSSYEQYF. The CDR3 bases are TGTGCCAGCTCACTCCCGACTAGCTCCTACGAGCAGTACTTC.

This rearrangement joins TRBV18 to TRBJ1-2; 8 nucleotides agree with TRBD1. CDR1 and CDR2 (germline): KGHSH, LQKENI. CDR3 length: 15 amino acids. V dropped 2 bases and J dropped 3; count of bases not matched to a gene: 5. The CDR3 loop reads CASSPLLQGDYGYTF. The CDR3 bases are TGTGCCAGCTCACCATTGCTACAGGGGGACTATGGCTACACCTTC.

The V gene is TRBV11-3, the J gene TRBJ2-1; 10 bases agree with TRBD1. CDR1 and CDR2 from the germline V gene are SGHNT and YENEEA. The CDR3 totals 17 residues. With V trimmed by 5 bases and J by 4 bases, 11 bases remained unmatched. The CDR3 sequence is CASSIDSKGQGYNEQFF. For the CDR3, the DNA is TGTGCCAGCAGCATCGATTCTAAGGGACAGGGGTACAATGAGCAGTTCTTC.

The sample holds a few counts of this clone. The chain combines TRBV11-2 with TRBJ1-4, with TRBD1 matching over 11 bases. The CDR3 is 15 amino acids. Germline lookup yields CDR1 SGHAT and CDR2 FQNNGV. V shed 5 bases, J shed 4 bases, and the junction held 3 bases outside the gene matches. CDR3 loop: CASSQGQGGNEKLFF. CDR3 nucleotide sequence: TGTGCCAGCAGCCAGGGACAGGGGGGTAATGAAAAACTGTTTTTT.

In its sample, this clone was seen a few times. In DNA, the CDR3 is TGTGCCTGGAGGGGGCCTGGGGCAGGGCGTCAGCCCCAGCATTTT. Residues: CAWRGPGAGRQPQHF. The chain couples TRBV30 to TRBJ1-5, with D tentatively TRBD1 (5 bases). V lost 3 bases, J lost 6 bases, and 18 bases lay in between. Germline CDR1 reads GTSNPN; CDR2 reads SVGIG (reference sequence). This CDR3 spans 15 amino acids. Full variable domain (remainder filled in from reference TRBV30 and TRBJ1-5): SQTIHQWPATLVQPVGSPLSLECTVEGTSNPNLYWYRQAAGRGLQLLFYSVGIGQISSEVPQNLSASRPQDRQFILSSKKLLLSDSGFYLCAWRGPGAGRQPQHFGDGTRLSIL.

The V gene is TRBV30, the J gene TRBJ1-5; D possibly corresponds to TRBD1 (5 bases). Between the trimmed V and J ends, which lost 4 bases and 3 bases, there was a span of 16 bases. Looked up from germline, CDR1 is GTSNPN and CDR2 is SVGIG (reference sequence). The CDR3 is 15 amino acids. CDR3 amino acids: CAWNKGSGLNQPQHF. DNA for the CDR3: TGTGCCTGGAATAAGGGGTCAGGGCTCAATCAGCCCCAGCATTTT.

This clone was observed once. The chain uses TRBV6-5 and TRBJ1-1, with 10 bases matching TRBD1. Germline values: CDR1 MNHEY, CDR2 SVGAGI. V shed 5 bases and J 3 bases; nucleotides not matched to a gene: 6. This CDR3 contains 15 residues. This CDR3 is CASSPGQGFYTEAFF. The CDR3 DNA sequence: TGTGCCAGCAGTCCGGGACAGGGGTTTTACACTGAAGCTTTCTTT.

The V and J genes are TRBV5-1 and TRBJ1-5; tentatively, D is TRBD1 (5 bases). This CDR3 has 13 amino acids. Trimming stripped 4 bases from V and 5 bases from J, with 10 bases between. The germline gives CDR1 SGHRS, CDR2 YFSETQ. The CDR3 is CASSIQGDQPQHF. The CDR3 DNA is TGCGCCAGCAGCATCCAGGGCGATCAGCCCCAGCATTTT. Looking up the rest from reference TRBV5-1 and TRBJ1-5 gives the full variable domain: KAGVTQTPRYLIKTRGQQVTLSCSPISGHRSVSWYQQTPGQGLQFLFEYFSETQRNKGNFPGRFSGRQFSNSRSEMNVSTLELGDSALYLCASSIQGDQPQHFGDGTRLSIL.

The chain has TRBV10-3 and TRBJ1-3; possibly TRBD1 for D (6 bases). CDR3 length: 17 residues. V was trimmed by 4 bases and J by 0 bases, leaving 16 bases between them. Germline V gene data show CDR1 as ENHRY and CDR2 as SYGVKD. The DNA for the CDR3 is TGTGCCATCAGTGGGGGACAAAAATTATCCTCTGGAAACACCATATATTTT. Protein: CAISGGQKLSSGNTIYF.

The gene calls are TRBV27 and TRBJ1-1, with a tentative D call TRBD1 (5 bases). The CDR3 is made up of 14 amino acids. Trimming stripped 6 bases from V and 1 base from J, with 12 bases between. The germline V gene has CDR1 MNHEY and CDR2 SMNVEV (reference sequence). CDR3 bases: TGTGCCAGCAGACTTGCGACAGCGAACACTGAAGCTTTCTTT. Encoded protein: CASRLATANTEAFF.

The rearrangement joins TRBV7-9 to TRBJ2-7, with D tentatively TRBD1 (6 bases). The V gene lost 6 bases and the J gene lost 0 bases, with 9 bases spanning the gap. The CDR3 has 13 residues. Germline CDR1 is SEHNR and CDR2 is FQNEAQ (reference sequence). The CDR3 DNA follows: TGTGCCAGCAGGGACAGCAGCTCCTACGAGCAGTACTTC. This translates into CASRDSSSYEQYF.